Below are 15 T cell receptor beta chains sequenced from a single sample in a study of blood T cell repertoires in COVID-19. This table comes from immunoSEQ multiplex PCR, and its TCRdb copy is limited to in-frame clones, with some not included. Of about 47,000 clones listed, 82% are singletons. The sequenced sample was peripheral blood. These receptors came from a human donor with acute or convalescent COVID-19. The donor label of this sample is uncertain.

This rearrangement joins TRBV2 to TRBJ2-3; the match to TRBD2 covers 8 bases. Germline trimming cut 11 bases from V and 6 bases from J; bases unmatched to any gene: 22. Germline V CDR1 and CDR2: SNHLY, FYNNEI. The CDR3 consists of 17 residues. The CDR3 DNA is TGTGCCGGATCGTTGACGCAGCGGGGGCCTTCCGAGGATACGCAGTATTTT. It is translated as CAGSLTQRGPSEDTQYF.

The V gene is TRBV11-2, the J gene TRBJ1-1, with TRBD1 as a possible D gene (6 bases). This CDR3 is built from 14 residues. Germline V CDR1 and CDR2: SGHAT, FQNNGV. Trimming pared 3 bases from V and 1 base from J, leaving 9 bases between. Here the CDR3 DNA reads TGTGCCAGCAGCTTTACGGGACAGAACACTGAAGCTTTCTTT. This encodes CASSFTGQNTEAFF.

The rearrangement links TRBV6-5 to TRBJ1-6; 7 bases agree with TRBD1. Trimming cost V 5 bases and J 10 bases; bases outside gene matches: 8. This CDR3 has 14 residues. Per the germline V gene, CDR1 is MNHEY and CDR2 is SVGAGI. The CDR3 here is CASSQQGFGSPLHF. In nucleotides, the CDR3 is TGTGCCAGCAGTCAACAGGGGTTTGGGTCACCCCTCCACTTT.

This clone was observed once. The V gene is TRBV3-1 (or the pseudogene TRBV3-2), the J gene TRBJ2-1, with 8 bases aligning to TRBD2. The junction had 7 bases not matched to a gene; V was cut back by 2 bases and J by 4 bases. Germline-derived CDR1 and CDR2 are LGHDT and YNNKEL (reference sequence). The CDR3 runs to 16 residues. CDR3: CASSQMRLAHYNEQFF. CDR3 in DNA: TGTGCCAGCAGCCAAATGAGACTAGCGCATTACAATGAGCAGTTCTTC.

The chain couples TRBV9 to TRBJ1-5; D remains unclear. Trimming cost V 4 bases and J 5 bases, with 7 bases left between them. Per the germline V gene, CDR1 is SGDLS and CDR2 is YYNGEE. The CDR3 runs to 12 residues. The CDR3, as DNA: TGTGCCAGCAGCTCTACCGATCAGCCCCAGCATTTT. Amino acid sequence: CASSSTDQPQHF.

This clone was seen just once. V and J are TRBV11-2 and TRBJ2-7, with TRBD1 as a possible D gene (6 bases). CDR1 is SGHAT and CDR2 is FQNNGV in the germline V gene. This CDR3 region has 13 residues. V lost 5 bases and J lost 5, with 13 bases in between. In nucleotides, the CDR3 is TGTGCCAGCAGCAAGGACAGCTCAAACGAGCAGTACTTC. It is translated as CASSKDSSNEQYF.

The CDR3: CATSDGRGTAPNYGYTF. The CDR3 nucleotides are TGTGCCACCAGTGATGGGCGCGGGACAGCCCCTAACTATGGCTACACCTTC. The chain is built from TRBV24-1 and TRBJ1-2; 7 nucleotides line up with TRBD1. Unmatched junction bases numbered 9, after V lost 3 bases and J lost 0 bases. Germline V gives CDR1 KGHDR, CDR2 SFDVKD. This CDR3 spans 17 amino acids.

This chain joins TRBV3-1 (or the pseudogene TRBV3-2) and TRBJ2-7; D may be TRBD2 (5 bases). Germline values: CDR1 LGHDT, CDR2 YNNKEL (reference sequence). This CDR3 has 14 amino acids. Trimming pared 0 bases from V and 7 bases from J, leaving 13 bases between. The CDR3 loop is CASSQDQLAIEQYF. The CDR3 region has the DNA TGTGCCAGCAGCCAAGATCAGCTAGCTATTGAGCAGTACTTC.

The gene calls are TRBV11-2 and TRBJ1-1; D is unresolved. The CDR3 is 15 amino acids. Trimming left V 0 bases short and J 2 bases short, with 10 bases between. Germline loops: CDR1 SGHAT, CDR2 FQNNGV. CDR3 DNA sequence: TGTGCCAGCAGCTTAGAGCGGGGTAGAAACACTGAAGCTTTCTTT. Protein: CASSLERGRNTEAFF.

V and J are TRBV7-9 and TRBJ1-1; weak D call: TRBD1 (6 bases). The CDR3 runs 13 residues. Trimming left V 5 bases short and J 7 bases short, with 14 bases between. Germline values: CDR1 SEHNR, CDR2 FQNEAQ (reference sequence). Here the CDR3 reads CASSLGTRSEAFF. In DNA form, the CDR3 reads TGTGCCAGCAGCCTTGGGACACGTAGTGAAGCTTTCTTT.

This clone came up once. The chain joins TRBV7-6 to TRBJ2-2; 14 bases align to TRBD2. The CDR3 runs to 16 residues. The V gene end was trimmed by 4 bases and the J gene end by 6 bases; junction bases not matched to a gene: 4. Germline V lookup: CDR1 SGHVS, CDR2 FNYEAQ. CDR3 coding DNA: TGTGCCAGCAGCTCGGGACTAGCGGGAGTTTCCGGGGAGCTGTTTTTT. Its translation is CASSSGLAGVSGELFF.

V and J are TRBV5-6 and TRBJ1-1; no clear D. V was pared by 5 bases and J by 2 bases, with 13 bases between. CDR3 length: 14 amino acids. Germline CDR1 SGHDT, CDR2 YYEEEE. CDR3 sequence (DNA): TGTGCCAGCAGAGGCACGGCGGGTAACACTGAAGCTTTCTTT. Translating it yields CASRGTAGNTEAFF.

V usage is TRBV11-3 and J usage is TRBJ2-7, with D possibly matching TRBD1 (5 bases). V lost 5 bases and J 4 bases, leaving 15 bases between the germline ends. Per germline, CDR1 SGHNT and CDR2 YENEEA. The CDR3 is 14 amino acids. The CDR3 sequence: CASSLYADSYEQYF. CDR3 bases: TGTGCCAGCAGCCTTTACGCTGACAGTTACGAGCAGTACTTC.

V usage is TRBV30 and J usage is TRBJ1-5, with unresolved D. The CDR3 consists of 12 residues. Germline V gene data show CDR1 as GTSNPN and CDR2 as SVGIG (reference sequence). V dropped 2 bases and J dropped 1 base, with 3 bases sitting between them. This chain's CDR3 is CAWSQSNQPQHF. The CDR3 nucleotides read TGTGCCTGGAGTCAAAGCAATCAGCCCCAGCATTTT.

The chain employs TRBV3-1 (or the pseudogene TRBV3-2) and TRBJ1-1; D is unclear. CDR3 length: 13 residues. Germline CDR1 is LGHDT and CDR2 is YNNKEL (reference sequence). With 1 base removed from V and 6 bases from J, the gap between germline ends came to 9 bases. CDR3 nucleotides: TGTGCCAGCAGCCAAGGTGCACTCCCTGAAGCTTTCTTT. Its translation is CASSQGALPEAFF.